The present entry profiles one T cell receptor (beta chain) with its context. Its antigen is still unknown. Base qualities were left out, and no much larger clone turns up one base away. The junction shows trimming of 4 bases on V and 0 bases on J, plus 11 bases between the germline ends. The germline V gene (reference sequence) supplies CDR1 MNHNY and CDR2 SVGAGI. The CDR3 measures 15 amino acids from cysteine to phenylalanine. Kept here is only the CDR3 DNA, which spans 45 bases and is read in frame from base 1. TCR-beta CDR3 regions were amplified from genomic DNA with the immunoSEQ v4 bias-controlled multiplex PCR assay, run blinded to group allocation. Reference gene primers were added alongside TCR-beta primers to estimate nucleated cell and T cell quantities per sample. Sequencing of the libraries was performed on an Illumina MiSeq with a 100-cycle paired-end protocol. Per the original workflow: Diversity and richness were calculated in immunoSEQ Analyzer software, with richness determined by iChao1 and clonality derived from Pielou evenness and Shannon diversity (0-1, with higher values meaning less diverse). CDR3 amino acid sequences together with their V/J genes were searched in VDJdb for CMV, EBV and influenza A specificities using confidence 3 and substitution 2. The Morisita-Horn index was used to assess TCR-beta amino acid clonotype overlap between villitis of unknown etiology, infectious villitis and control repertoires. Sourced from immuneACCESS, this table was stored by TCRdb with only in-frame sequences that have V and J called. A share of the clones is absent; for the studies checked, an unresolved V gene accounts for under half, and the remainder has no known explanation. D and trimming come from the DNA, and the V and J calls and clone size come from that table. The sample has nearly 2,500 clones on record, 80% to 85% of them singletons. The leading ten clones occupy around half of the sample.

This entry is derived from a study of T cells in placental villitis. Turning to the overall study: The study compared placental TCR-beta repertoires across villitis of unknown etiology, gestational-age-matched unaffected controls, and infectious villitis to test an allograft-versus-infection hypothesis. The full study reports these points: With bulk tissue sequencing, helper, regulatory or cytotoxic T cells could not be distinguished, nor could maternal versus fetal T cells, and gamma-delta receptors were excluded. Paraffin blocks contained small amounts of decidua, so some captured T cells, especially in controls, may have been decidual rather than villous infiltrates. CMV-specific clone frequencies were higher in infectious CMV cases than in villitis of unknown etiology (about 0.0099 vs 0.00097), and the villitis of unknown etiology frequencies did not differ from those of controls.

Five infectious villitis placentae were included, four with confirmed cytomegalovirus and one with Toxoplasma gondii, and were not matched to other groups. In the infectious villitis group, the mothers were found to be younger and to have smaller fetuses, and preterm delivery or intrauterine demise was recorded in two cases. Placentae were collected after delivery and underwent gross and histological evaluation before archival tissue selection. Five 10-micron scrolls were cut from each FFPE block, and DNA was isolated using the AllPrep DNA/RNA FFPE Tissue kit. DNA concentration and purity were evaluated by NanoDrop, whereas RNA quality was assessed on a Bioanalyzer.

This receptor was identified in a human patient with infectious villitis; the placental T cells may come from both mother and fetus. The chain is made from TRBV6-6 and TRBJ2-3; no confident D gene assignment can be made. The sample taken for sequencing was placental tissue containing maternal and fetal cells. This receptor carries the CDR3 CASSWTRPSTDTQYF. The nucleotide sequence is TGTGCCAGCAGTTGGACGCGCCCTAGCACAGATACGCAGTATTTT.